Below, 12 T cell receptor beta chains from the same sample are listed, as sequenced in a study of identical twins. TCRdb re-analysed the 5' RACE reads in MiXCR, keeping a single row per CDR3 protein. The repertoire holds more than 350,000 distinct CDR3 sequences, roughly 10% seen once, with about 8.1% in the top ten. Sequencing was carried out using naive T cells sorted from blood. The receptors were sampled from a woman between 50 and 59 years old in good health.

This rearrangement joins TRBV12-3 or TRBV12-4 to TRBJ2-6; D is uncertain. Trimming left V 4 bases short and J 4 bases short, with 20 bases between. The CDR3 length is 18 residues. As DNA, the CDR3 is TGTGCCAGCAGTTCGGTCGCCCTGAGGCTTTTGGGGGCCAACGTCCTGACTTTC. Amino acid sequence: CASSSVALRLLGANVLTF.

This chain joins TRBV5-5 and TRBJ2-3; D may be TRBD1 (6 bases). CDR1 is SGHKS, CDR2 YYEKEE, per germline (reference sequence). The V and J ends lost 4 bases and 5 bases respectively, with 23 bases between them. The CDR3 length is 17 residues. In DNA form, the CDR3 reads TGTGCCAGCAGCCTGGAGCCGACAGGAGGTATGGGAGATACGCAGTATTTT. It translates to CASSLEPTGGMGDTQYF.

The rearrangement links TRBV12-3 or TRBV12-4 to TRBJ2-2, with a possible D match to TRBD2 (6 bases). The CDR3 length is 19 residues. The germline V and J ends were trimmed by 8 bases and 4 bases, with 29 bases remaining between them. The chain's CDR3 is CASFELLGLEWGVTGELFF. CDR3 nucleotides: TGTGCCAGCTTCGAATTATTAGGTTTGGAGTGGGGGGTCACCGGGGAGCTGTTTTTT.

This chain connects TRBV20-1 to TRBJ2-3, with a tentative D call TRBD2 (5 bases). V lost 1 base and J lost 2, with 7 bases in between. The CDR3 extends over 13 amino acids. CDR1 and CDR2 (germline): DFQATT, SNEGSKA (reference sequence). CDR3 nucleotides: TGCAGTGCTAGAGGAGCGGTCACAGATACGCAGTATTTT. This sequence encodes CSARGAVTDTQYF.

The rearrangement joins TRBV6-1 to TRBJ2-1, with D perhaps TRBD1 (7 bases). Germline V lookup: CDR1 MNHNS, CDR2 SASEGT. V lost 7 bases and J lost 6, with 13 bases in between. The CDR3 totals 13 residues. Written as DNA, the CDR3 is TGTGCCAGCAACCGACAGGGAGGCAATGAGCAGTTCTTC. Amino acids: CASNRQGGNEQFF.

This clonotype came up many times. The rearrangement uses TRBV24-1 and TRBJ2-3; tentatively, D is TRBD2 (6 bases). The CDR3 is made up of 16 amino acids. The germline CDR1 and CDR2 sequences are KGHDR and SFDVKD. V was cut by 5 bases and J by 0 bases, with 14 bases left in between. The CDR3 sequence is CATSGGGSRSTDTQYF. DNA for the CDR3: TGTGCCACCAGTGGAGGAGGGAGTAGGAGCACAGATACGCAGTATTTT.

This clonotype was recorded many times. V is TRBV28 and J is TRBJ2-7, with 7 bases aligning to TRBD1. The CDR3 consists of 13 residues. V trimming: 3 bases; J trimming: 6 bases; junction bases outside the gene matches: 5. CDR1 MDHEN and CDR2 SYDVKM come from the germline V gene. The chain's CDR3 is CASSLPGQSEQYV. Written as DNA, the CDR3 is TGTGCCAGCAGTTTGCCGGGACAGAGCGAGCAGTACGTC.

There are many counts of this clonotype. The chain uses TRBV6-6 and TRBJ2-1, with D unresolved. CDR3 length: 13 residues. V lost 3 bases to trimming and J lost 6 bases, with 9 bases between them. The germline gives CDR1 MNHNY, CDR2 SVGAGI (reference sequence). The CDR3 coding sequence is TGTGCCAGCAGTTATGATGTGGGCAATGAGCAGTTCTTC. Its translation: CASSYDVGNEQFF.

Points on this clonotype: A much larger clone sits a single nucleotide away, making a read error possible. The chain employs TRBV20-1 and TRBJ2-7, with 7 bases lining up with TRBD1. The CDR3 covers 12 residues. The V segment lost 5 bases and the J segment 6 bases; nucleotides outside the gene matches: 7. CDR1 and CDR2 (germline): DFQATT, SNEGSKA (reference sequence). The DNA of the CDR3 is TGCAGTGCTTATGGGACAGAGGCCGAGCAGTACTTC. Its protein is CSAYGTEAEQYF.

The chain carries TRBV6-5 and TRBJ1-5; tentatively, D is TRBD1 (6 bases). V was pared by 6 bases and J by 4 bases, with 16 bases between. Germline CDR1 MNHEY, CDR2 SVGAGI. This CDR3 comprises 15 residues. The DNA for the CDR3 is TGTGCCAGCAGGGGGGGGCAGAACCTTAATCAGCCCCAGCATTTT. Encoded protein: CASRGGQNLNQPQHF.

This clonotype was found a few times. V usage is TRBV12-3 or TRBV12-4 and J usage is TRBJ2-3; weak D call: TRBD2 (5 bases). This CDR3 spans 18 amino acids. The V and J ends lost 6 bases and 1 base respectively, with 23 bases between them. The CDR3 nucleotides read TGTGCCAGCAGGGGGAAGACCGAGGGAAAAGAGGGCACAGATACGCAGTATTTT. As protein: CASRGKTEGKEGTDTQYF.

The rearrangement uses TRBV20-1 and TRBJ2-5; TRBD2 matches 11 bases. CDR3 size: 16 residues. Germline V gene data show CDR1 as DFQATT and CDR2 as SNEGSKA (reference sequence). V lost 3 bases, J lost 4 bases, and 10 bases stayed unmatched. The CDR3 loop is CSARSVYSGRAETQYF. CDR3 DNA: TGCAGTGCTAGGTCCGTTTATAGCGGGAGGGCAGAGACCCAGTACTTC.